These T cell receptor beta chains were read from a single sample in a study of control samples from healthy donors and cancer patients. The assay was immunoSEQ multiplex PCR, and TCRdb's table has in-frame clones only and misses some. The sample comprises 20,000 to 25,000 clones, roughly 80% of which are singletons, and roughly 24% rests with the top ten. Sequencing was carried out using PBMCs. Receptors were obtained from a man aged 55 to 69 with colorectal cancer. The conserved cysteine and the conserved F or W are not part of the CDR3 here. A D gene is named only where the DNA matches it firmly.

D gene: NA; V gene: TRBV19; CDR3 protein: ATQGVSGNTIY
D gene: NA; V gene: TRBV19; CDR3 protein: ASDDFTGNYGYT
D gene: TRBD1; V gene: TRBV5-5; CDR3 protein: ASSLDPGGSEAF
D gene: NA; V gene: TRBV6-6; CDR3 protein: ASSPGDLYGYT
D gene: NA; V gene: TRBV6-5; CDR3 protein: ASSRRYTGELF
D gene: TRBD1; V gene: TRBV5-1; CDR3 protein: ASSYGTGGNTEAF
D gene: NA; V gene: TRBV7-6; CDR3 protein: ASSLGDGGSVTEAF
D gene: TRBD1; V gene: TRBV27; CDR3 protein: ASSSRDRAYNEQF
D gene: NA; V gene: TRBV5-6; CDR3 protein: ASSLNNEQF
D gene: NA; V gene: TRBV6-2/TRBV6-3; CDR3 protein: ASSYVIGGITTDTQY
D gene: NA; V gene: TRBV6-5; CDR3 protein: ASTSEDRDTQY
D gene: TRBD1; V gene: TRBV30; CDR3 protein: AWSLGQGNTEAF
D gene: TRBD1; V gene: TRBV10-3; CDR3 protein: AISARDRSTDTQY
D gene: NA; V gene: TRBV19; CDR3 protein: ASSIQGTLGGTEAF